Presented here are 22 T cell receptor beta chains from one specimen sequenced in a study of blood T cells in healthy people across ages. Primers used in a second PCR of about 6 to 11 cycles were a sample-barcoded 5' primer and a J-beta primer mix. TCRdb re-derived calls from the 5' RACE reads in MiXCR, one entry per CDR3 protein. The sample contains some 1.8 million distinct CDR3 sequences, roughly 43% of which appear only once. Material for sequencing was blood. The receptors stem from a human donor in good health.

This clonotype turned up a few times. The CDR3: CASSLRWGDGYTF. CDR3 DNA: TGTGCCAGCAGTTTACGGTGGGGAGATGGCTACACCTTC. The V and J genes are TRBV12-3 or TRBV12-4 and TRBJ1-2; no firm D call. Trimming removed 2 bases at V and 6 bases at J, with 10 bases between. The CDR3 has 13 residues.

This clonotype has at least ten counts. The chain has TRBV6-1 and TRBJ2-1; D remains unclear. The CDR3 covers 15 residues. Deletions cut 5 bases from V and 6 bases from J, with 17 bases between. The V gene's germline CDR1 is MNHNS and CDR2 SASEGT. CDR3 coding DNA: TGTGCCAGCAGTTTCGATTTCGGCCCACCCAATGAGCAGTTCTTC. Amino acids: CASSFDFGPPNEQFF.

The V call is TRBV20-1, the J call TRBJ1-6; D gene ambiguous. V was clipped by 4 bases and J by 8 bases, with 15 bases between them. This CDR3 is 14 amino acids long. Germline V lookup: CDR1 DFQATT, CDR2 SNEGSKA (reference sequence). The CDR3 is CSANTGMVHSPLHF. CDR3 nucleotide sequence: TGCAGTGCTAATACGGGAATGGTTCATTCACCCCTCCACTTT.

V is TRBV28 and J is TRBJ2-4; D may be TRBD1 (6 bases). The CDR3 contains 16 residues. Germline V gene lookup returns CDR1 MDHEN and CDR2 SYDVKM. The germline V and J ends were trimmed by 11 bases and 0 bases, with 20 bases remaining between them. CDR3 amino acids: CAGGQWKSLAKNIQYF. Here the CDR3 DNA reads TGTGCCGGCGGACAGTGGAAATCTTTAGCCAAAAACATTCAGTACTTC. Complete variable domain (other parts from reference TRBV28 and TRBJ2-4): DVKVTQSSRYLVKRTGEKVFLECVQDMDHENMFWYRQDPGLGLRLIYFSYDVKMKEKGDIPEGYSVSREKKERFSLILESASTNQTSMYLCAGGQWKSLAKNIQYFGAGTRLSVL.

As concerns this clonotype: Sequence at one end of the junction differs from germline and may be a read error. The gene calls are TRBV20-1 and TRBJ1-4; the D is unclear. The CDR3 totals 14 residues. CDR1 is DFQATT, CDR2 SNEGSKA, per germline (reference sequence). The CDR3 DNA is TGCAGTGCTAGACCGGGCTCCCTTGGAGAAAAACGGTTTTTT. Translation gives CSARPGSLGEKRFF.

In its sample, this clonotype was seen many times. V gene TRBV12-3 or TRBV12-4 combines with J gene TRBJ2-1; 7 bases map to TRBD2. After removal of 3 bases from V and 4 bases from J, the junction contained 6 bases not matched to a gene. The length of the CDR3 is 15 residues. The CDR3 reads CASSLLGGGYNEQFF. Here the CDR3 DNA reads TGTGCCAGCAGTTTGTTGGGGGGGGGTTACAATGAGCAGTTCTTC.

V gene TRBV7-2 combines with J gene TRBJ2-5; 11 bases fit TRBD2. The length of the CDR3 is 18 residues. J gave up 11 bases and V 1 base, and 18 bases lay outside the gene matches. The V gene's germline CDR1 is SGHTA and CDR2 FQGNSA. CDR3 sequence: CASSLDSIYSGRAAAQYF. CDR3 DNA: TGTGCCAGCAGCTTAGACTCAATTTATAGCGGGAGGGCCGCAGCGCAGTACTTC.

This clonotype occurred a few times. The chain uses TRBV6-5 and TRBJ2-3; a weak D match, TRBD2 (6 bases). Germline loops: CDR1 MNHEY, CDR2 SVGAGI. V was pared by 5 bases and J by 2 bases, with 14 bases between. The CDR3 has 15 residues. The CDR3 loop reads CASSRTTGSTDTQYF. CDR3 nucleotide sequence: TGTGCCAGCAGTCGGACTACCGGGTCCACAGATACGCAGTATTTT.

The chain has TRBV6-2 or TRBV6-3 and TRBJ2-2; 7 bases line up with TRBD1. The CDR3 length is 15 residues. The V segment lost 5 bases and the J segment 2 bases; nucleotides outside the gene matches: 5. The germline V gene encodes CDR1 MNHEY and CDR2 SVGEGT. The CDR3 spells CASSKGTVNTGELFF. The CDR3 nucleotides read TGTGCCAGCAGTAAGGGGACAGTTAACACCGGGGAGCTGTTTTTT.

The chain combines TRBV12-3 or TRBV12-4 with TRBJ2-1; either TRBD1 or TRBD2 may fit D (6 bases each). Between the trimmed V and J ends, which lost 6 bases and 12 bases, there was a span of 18 bases. The CDR3 consists of 13 residues. CDR3 sequence reads: CASSPGPGAGQFF. CDR3 coding DNA: TGTGCCAGCAGCCCTGGACCGGGGGCAGGGCAGTTCTTC.

The table lists this clonotype with a few counts. The chain uses TRBV27 and TRBJ1-2; D gene unclear. Germline V lookup: CDR1 MNHEY, CDR2 SMNVEV (reference sequence). V was clipped by 3 bases and J by 4 bases, with 9 bases between them. The CDR3 sequence is 13 residues long. This chain's CDR3 is CASSFSPLYGYTF. In nucleotides, the CDR3 is TGTGCCAGCAGTTTTTCCCCTCTCTATGGCTACACCTTC.

On this clonotype: One end of the junction varies from germline; a read error may be responsible. The V gene is TRBV7-2, the J gene TRBJ2-7, with D perhaps matching TRBD1 (5 bases). Germline values: CDR1 SGHTA, CDR2 FQGNSA. CDR3 length: 13 amino acids. For the CDR3, the DNA is TGTGCCAACAGCTTAGGCAGGGACTACGAGCAGTACTTC. This gives the protein CANSLGRDYEQYF.

Concerning this clonotype: A read error may produce the germline difference seen at one junction end. V and J are TRBV10-3 and TRBJ2-7; TRBD1 agrees at 7 bases. The CDR3 length is 14 residues. Germline assignment: CDR1 ENHRY and CDR2 SYGVKD. The CDR3 sequence: CATSEFGDSYEQYF. CDR3 bases: TGTGCCACCAGTGAGTTTGGGGACAGCTACGAGCAGTACTTC.

V gene TRBV7-2 combines with J gene TRBJ2-5, with TRBD2 identical over 9 bases. The V and J ends lost 4 bases and 4 bases, in that order; junction bases with no gene match: 13. The CDR3 is 17 residues long. The germline gives CDR1 SGHTA, CDR2 FQGNSA. The CDR3 is CASSSNPTKTSGETQYF. In nucleotides, the CDR3 is TGTGCCAGCAGCTCAAATCCCACCAAGACTAGCGGAGAGACCCAGTACTTC.

The V and J genes are TRBV20-1 and TRBJ2-5, with D unresolved. Per the germline V gene, CDR1 is DFQATT and CDR2 is SNEGSKA (reference sequence). The V gene lost 0 bases and the J gene lost 0 bases, with 17 bases spanning the gap. This CDR3 has 17 residues. The CDR3 region is CSARDQLTYAYQETQYF. CDR3 DNA: TGCAGTGCTAGAGATCAATTGACGTACGCCTACCAAGAGACCCAGTACTTC.

The CDR3 DNA follows: TGTGCCATCAGTGCTGGTCTCAGGGTGAATAACGAGCAGTACTTC. Residues: CAISAGLRVNNEQYF. The rearrangement uses TRBV10-3 and TRBJ2-7; D might be TRBD1 (5 bases). The CDR3 has 15 amino acids. The germline CDR1 and CDR2 sequences are ENHRY and SYGVKD. V was clipped by 4 bases and J by 5 bases, with 18 bases between them.

This chain connects TRBV27 to TRBJ2-5, with 8 positions matching TRBD1. The V gene's germline CDR1 is MNHEY and CDR2 SMNVEV (reference sequence). The junction had 4 bases not matched to a gene; V was cut back by 0 bases and J by 4 bases. This CDR3 comprises 15 residues. The chain's CDR3 is CASSLSTGVRETQYF. CDR3 coding DNA: TGTGCCAGCAGTTTATCGACAGGGGTACGAGAGACCCAGTACTTC.

The chain recombines TRBV2 with TRBJ1-1; D is uncertain. Germline V gene sequence: CDR1 SNHLY, CDR2 FYNNEI. The CDR3 is 12 residues long. Trimming shortened V by 3 bases and J by 6 bases, and 8 bases separated the two germline ends. The CDR3: CASSDLAAEAFF. CDR3 nucleotide sequence: TGTGCCAGCAGTGATTTGGCAGCTGAAGCTTTCTTT. The entire variable domain, with the rest obtained from reference TRBV2 and TRBJ1-1, is as follows: EPEVTQTPSHQVTQMGQEVILRCVPISNHLYFYWYRQILGQKVEFLVSFYNNEISEKSEIFDDQFSVERPDGSNFTLKIRSTKLEDSAMYFCASSDLAAEAFFGQGTRLTVV.

The chain carries TRBV11-1 and TRBJ2-7; D call uncertain. V was pared by 4 bases and J by 3 bases, with 13 bases between. Germline V gene data show CDR1 as SGHAT and CDR2 as FQDESV (reference sequence). This CDR3 spans 14 amino acids. CDR3 in DNA: TGTGCCAGCAGCTACTTAGCCGGCGGCTACGAGCAGTACTTC. This gives the protein CASSYLAGGYEQYF.

The chain couples TRBV20-1 to TRBJ2-5; possible D gene TRBD1, 5 bases. V was trimmed by 3 bases and J by 3 bases, leaving 11 bases between them. The germline V gene has CDR1 DFQATT and CDR2 SNEGSKA (reference sequence). The CDR3 extends over 13 amino acids. CDR3 nucleotides: TGCAGTGCTAGTAGGGGTCTGGAAGAGACCCAGTACTTC. It yields the protein CSASRGLEETQYF.

This clonotype was observed a handful of times. Given a much more abundant clone one base away, this may be a read error. The conserved closing phenylalanine or tryptophan is absent in this CDR3, likely reflecting a read error. The chain combines TRBV11-2 with TRBJ2-7; D is undetermined. This CDR3 region has 11 residues. V was cut by 5 bases and J by 0 bases, with 2 bases left in between. CDR1 and CDR2 (germline): SGHAT, FQNNGV. Here the CDR3 DNA reads TGTGCCAGCAGCGCCTCCTACGAGCAGTACCTC. This codes for CASSASYEQYL.

Note on this clonotype: A read error may explain this, as a much larger clone is one base away. The chain links TRBV5-5 to TRBJ1-2; TRBD1 might be the D (5 bases). Germline V gene sequence: CDR1 SGHKS, CDR2 YYEKEE (reference sequence). Trimming took off 4 bases at V and 7 bases at J, with 17 bases between the two ends. This CDR3 is built from 14 residues. CDR3 residues: CASSPWGTGSGYTF. CDR3 coding DNA: TGTGCCAGCAGCCCTTGGGGGACGGGTTCTGGCTACACCTTC. Supplemented by reference TRBV5-5 and TRBJ1-2, the full variable domain reads DAGVTQSPTHLIKTRGQQVTLRCSPISGHKSVSWYQQVLGQGPQFIFQYYEKEERGRGNFPDRFSARQFPNYSSELNVNALLLGDSALYLCASSPWGTGSGYTFGSGTRLTVV.